This record concerns one TCR beta chain sequence. The assay was immunoSEQ multiplex PCR, and TCRdb's table has in-frame clones only and misses some. The table has more than 85,000 clones, around 87% seen once. Germline assignment: CDR1 SGHAT and CDR2 FQNNGV. The ends lost 4 bases at V and 2 bases at J; junction bases unmatched: 7. CDR3 size: 17 residues. The data were obtained in a study of blood T cell repertoires in COVID-19. About the study: The origin of the acute and convalescent COVID-19 samples was the United States, Italy and Spain. Sample material is recorded as cDNA or gDNA derived from T cells, B-cell-depleted T cells, or PBMCs.

What was sequenced was peripheral blood. The sequence was collected from a man in his forties or fifties with active or convalescent COVID-19. The chain couples TRBV11-2 to TRBJ2-4; the match to TRBD1 covers 11 bases. CDR3 in amino acids: CASSSLRDRGSKNIQYF. In nucleotides, the CDR3 is TGTGCCAGCAGCTCCCTGCGGGACAGGGGGTCCAAAAACATTCAGTACTTC.